Below are 2 T cell receptor beta chains sequenced from a single sample in a study of CD8 T cells in ankylosing spondylitis. Each CDR3 protein gets one entry after TCRdb re-called the 5' RACE reads with MiXCR. The sample shows 250,000 or so distinct CDR3 sequences, 18% of them seen only once. The sample was blood, either unsorted or a sorted T cell fraction (not recorded which). The receptors shown here come from a male donor with ankylosing spondylitis or in good health (not recorded which).

This clonotype was counted only a few times. This sequence joins TRBV4-1 and TRBJ2-7; 11 bases are a match to TRBD2. Germline loops: CDR1 MGHRA, CDR2 YSYEKL. After removal of 3 bases from V and 0 bases from J, the junction contained 7 bases not matched to a gene. This CDR3 has 17 amino acids. CDR3 coding DNA: TGCGCCAGCAGCCATACCTCGGGACTAGCGGACTCCTACGAGCAGTACTTC. It specifies CASSHTSGLADSYEQYF.

This clonotype was found many times. The J gene is TRBJ2-1, the V gene TRBV5-1; D uncertain. Trimming cost V 2 bases and J 0 bases, with 15 bases left between them. The CDR3 loop spans 17 amino acids. The germline V gene has CDR1 SGHRS and CDR2 YFSETQ. CDR3 in amino acids: CASSFPGTTSSYNEQFF. The DNA for the CDR3 is TGCGCCAGCAGCTTCCCGGGTACGACCAGCTCCTACAATGAGCAGTTCTTC.